This entry is about one T cell receptor (beta chain). The target antigen is unknown. Libraries were prepared by immunoSEQ multiplex PCR; TCRdb keeps only in-frame clonotypes and omits some of them. The sample consists of more than 2 million clones, about 95% of them appearing once. The V gene lost 3 bases and the J gene lost 3 bases, with 21 bases spanning the gap. The CDR3 runs 17 residues. This entry is derived from a study of shared clonotypes between healthy human individuals. Across the whole study: Per-donor plates numbered three CD4 naive, three CD4 memory, two CD8 naive and one CD8 memory. Study-wide points: The small donor group covered limited genetic and exposure diversity.

Naive CD8 cells lacked CD45RO, underwent positive selection for CCR7 and left out terminally differentiated effector memory CD45RA+ cells. The healthy adult donors were HIV-negative and reported no recent acute infections or vaccinations. V gene TRBV5-3 combines with J gene TRBJ1-1; D may be TRBD1 (5 bases). TRBV5-3 is treated as an ORF (open reading frame) with a function not yet certain. The receptor's source is a man between 18 and 35 years old in good health. Material: naive CD8+ T cells sorted from blood. In DNA form, the CDR3 reads TGTGCCAGAAGCTCCCGGCTGAGTGCGTTAGGGGACACTGAAGCTTTCTTT. This sequence encodes CARSSRLSALGDTEAFF.